This is a list of T cell receptor beta chains from one sample in a study of cytotoxic CD8 clonotypes in ibrutinib-treated CLL. Measured with immunoSEQ multiplex PCR; TCRdb has only the in-frame clones, and not every one. This repertoire shows around 25,000 clones, 65% to 70% found once; its top ten account for approximately 50%. This material consisted of PBMCs, taken at disease progression, from a patient treated with ibrutinib. These receptors were obtained from a human donor with chronic lymphocytic leukemia. Each CDR3 is given with its conserved first and last residue. Each record gives: CDR3 length, V gene, D gene, clone size, J gene, CDR3 protein, CDR3 DNA. The D gene is left open where the match is weak. Clone size is not always given. Where it is, it says once, few, many or a class for expanded clones.

15,TRBV19,TRBD1,.,TRBJ2-7,CASSDPGTGTYEQYF,TGTGCCAGTAGTGACCCCGGGACAGGGACATACGAGCAGTACTTC
12,TRBV21-1,.,.,TRBJ2-7,CASEGRRYEQYF,TGTGCCAGTGAGGGACGGCGTTACGAGCAGTACTTC
15,TRBV4-1,TRBD1,.,TRBJ1-5,CASSQRTGGTQPQHF,TGCGCCAGCAGCCAGAGGACAGGGGGGACTCAGCCCCAGCATTTT
14,TRBV19,.,.,TRBJ1-5,CASSIWGGGQPQHF,TGTGCCAGTAGTATCTGGGGGGGAGGACAGCCCCAGCATTTT
15,TRBV7-2,.,.,TRBJ2-1,CASSLAFGVNNEQFF,TGTGCCAGCAGCTTAGCGTTCGGTGTGAACAATGAGCAGTTCTTC
13,TRBV19,TRBD1,.,TRBJ1-4,CASSMAGGEKLFF,TGTGCCAGTAGTATGGCAGGGGGAGAAAAACTGTTTTTT
14,TRBV5-6,TRBD1,.,TRBJ2-7,CASSSPGQGFEQYF,TGTGCCAGCAGCTCACCGGGACAGGGGTTCGAGCAGTACTTC
17,TRBV5-1,.,.,TRBJ1-2,CASSLAISEGFGYGYTF,TGCGCCAGCAGCTTGGCCATCTCGGAGGGGTTTGGCTATGGCTACACCTTC
15,TRBV7-6,.,.,TRBJ1-1,CASSLGAGQNTEAFF,TGTGCCAGCAGCTTAGGGGCAGGGCAGAACACTGAAGCTTTCTTT
14,TRBV6-4,.,.,TRBJ2-2,CASSVGANTGELFF,TGTGCCAGCAGTGTGGGAGCGAACACCGGGGAGCTGTTTTTT
15,TRBV13,.,.,TRBJ1-6,CASSLGGQTNSPLHF,TGTGCCAGCAGCTTAGGCGGTCAGACTAATTCACCCCTCCACTTT
17,TRBV4-3,.,.,TRBJ2-2,CASSRGGGGEGTGELFF,TGCGCCAGCAGCCGGGGAGGGGGGGGCGAGGGCACCGGGGAGCTGTTTTTT
14,TRBV6-6,.,few,TRBJ2-7,CASRLTGPSYEQYF,TGTGCCAGCAGGTTGACTGGACCCTCCTACGAGCAGTACTTC
13,TRBV11-3,.,few,TRBJ2-2,CASSFRSSGELFF,TGTGCCAGCAGCTTCAGGTCATCCGGGGAGCTGTTTTTT
14,TRBV19,TRBD1,once,TRBJ2-1,CASGGQGQWGEQFF,TGTGCCAGTGGAGGACAGGGCCAATGGGGAGAGCAGTTCTTC
18,TRBV18,.,few,TRBJ2-6,CASSPLTGGLSGANVLTF,TGTGCCAGCTCACCATTGACCGGAGGACTCTCTGGGGCCAACGTCCTGACTTTC
11,TRBV2,.,few,TRBJ2-7,CASKLGNEQYF,TGTGCCAGCAAGTTGGGGAACGAGCAGTACTTC
14,TRBV10-3,TRBD1,.,TRBJ1-1,CAISRDRENTEAFF,TGTGCCATCAGCCGGGACAGGGAGAACACTGAAGCTTTCTTT
15,TRBV7-2,.,few,TRBJ1-3,CASSFSGTSGNTIYF,TGTGCCAGCAGCTTTTCGGGGACCTCTGGAAACACCATATATTTT
14,TRBV4-1,.,.,TRBJ1-2,CASSQRDGLYGYTF,TGCGCCAGCAGCCAAAGGGACGGCCTCTATGGCTACACCTTC
13,TRBV5-1,TRBD1,.,TRBJ1-1,CASSTQGGTEAFF,TGCGCCAGCAGCACACAGGGGGGCACTGAAGCTTTCTTT
15,TRBV5-6,.,once,TRBJ1-1,CASSLETFRNTEAFF,TGTGCCAGCAGCTTAGAAACATTTAGGAACACTGAAGCTTTCTTT